The sequence of this T cell receptor beta chain was determined in a study of blood T cell repertoires in COVID-19. Study in general: From the United States, Italy and Spain came samples of acute and convalescent COVID-19.

This clone has only a few counts. Per the authors' pipeline: Estimated nucleated cell counts came from reference gene primer amplification. Sequencing used immunoSEQ multiplex PCR; TCRdb keeps in-frame clones, though not all of them. V and J calls and clone size are given by that table; D and trimming were obtained from the DNA. This table holds some 73,000 clones, about 89% found once. V lost 0 bases and J lost 2, with 5 bases in between. The germline V gene has CDR1 SGHRS and CDR2 YFSETQ. The CDR3 runs 13 residues. What was sequenced was peripheral blood. This chain links TRBV5-1 with TRBJ1-1, with D uncertain. This clonotype was obtained from a woman in her sixties with acute or convalescent COVID-19. The CDR3, as DNA: TGCGCCAGCAGCTTGGCGGTTAACACTGAAGCTTTCTTT. Amino acid sequence: CASSLAVNTEAFF.